This TCR beta chain was sequenced during a study of CD4+ T cells in melanoma (dated 2022 in TCRdb). Concerning the study at large: Neoantigen-specific CD4+ T cells in human melanoma were investigated in the study.

The donors were melanoma patients. Findings and caveats that apply to the study as a whole: Neoantigen-specific CD4+ T cells were reported to be correlated with the function of CD8+ T cells, macrophages and B cells. Neoantigen-specific CD4+ T cells in melanoma were reported to have a range of differentiation states.

Library generation was performed with the immunoSEQ multiplex PCR assay. TCRdb took this table from immuneACCESS and kept in-frame rearrangements with V and J called. Such tables lack part of the clones; where checked against another copy, unresolved V genes explain under half of the gap, and the rest is unexplained. The sample has about 110,000 clones on record, 80% to 95% of them singletons. Approximately 3.5% of the sample is in the top ten clones. Relative to germline, V is 5 bases shorter and J is 12 bases shorter, with 17 bases between their ends. The germline V gene (reference sequence) specifies LNHDA as CDR1 and SQIVND as CDR2. Counted from cysteine to phenylalanine, this CDR3 has 13 amino acids. The retained sequence is limited to the CDR3, 39 bases, with the frame set at the first base. Points on this clone: This clone's antigen is unknown. No base qualities exist here, and no much larger clone lies one base off it.

The sample taken for sequencing was peripheral blood. The V gene is TRBV19 and the J gene is TRBJ2-1, with the D gene call left open. This TCR came from a human donor with melanoma. This receptor has the CDR3 CASSSGFGLGQFF. The nucleotide sequence reads as follows: TGTGCCAGTAGTTCCGGCTTCGGGTTAGGGCAGTTCTTC.